Each of the 8 T cell receptor beta chains below was sequenced from the same sample in a study of cytotoxic CD8 clonotypes in ibrutinib-treated CLL. TCRdb's copy holds only in-frame clones and misses some; the assay was immunoSEQ multiplex PCR. The data show under 150,000 clones, 80% seen once. Sequenced material: PBMCs, taken after 36 months of ibrutinib treatment. The receptor set was obtained from a human donor with chronic lymphocytic leukemia.

The chain has TRBV4-2 and TRBJ2-7; D might be TRBD2 (6 bases). CDR1 LGHNA and CDR2 YNFKEQ come from the germline V gene. This CDR3 is built from 15 residues. V was cut by 0 bases and J by 2 bases, with 11 bases left in between. The CDR3 sequence: CASSQDTERAYEQYF. The CDR3 DNA is TGTGCCAGCAGCCAAGATACGGAGCGGGCCTACGAGCAGTACTTC.

The J gene is TRBJ2-7, the V gene TRBV19, with 9 positions matching TRBD2. J was trimmed by 3 bases and V by 7 bases; bases with no gene match: 7. Germline-derived CDR1 and CDR2 are LNHDA and SQIVND (reference sequence). The CDR3 length is 14 residues. This chain's CDR3 is CASNQAGGRYEQYF. The CDR3 DNA reads as TGTGCCAGTAATCAAGCGGGGGGCCGCTACGAGCAGTACTTC.

This clone showed up just a few times. The J gene is TRBJ2-7, the V gene TRBV6-1; D remains unclear. The CDR3 has 13 residues. CDR1 and CDR2 from the germline V gene are MNHNS and SASEGT. The V gene lost 8 bases and the J gene lost 6 bases, with 17 bases spanning the gap. The CDR3 DNA reads TGTGCCAGCTCCATCTACACCAAAGCCGAGCAGTACTTC. The encoded protein is CASSIYTKAEQYF.

The rearrangement uses TRBV4-1 and TRBJ2-7; no clear D. The V end was cut by 8 bases, the J end by 2 bases, with 10 bases between. Germline V CDR1 and CDR2: MGHRA, YSYEKL. The CDR3 contains 12 residues. The CDR3 loop reads CASAKGPYEQYF. The CDR3 DNA reads TGCGCCAGCGCGAAGGGTCCCTACGAGCAGTACTTC.

The genes are TRBV18 and TRBJ2-4; 8 bases match TRBD2. Germline CDR1 reads KGHSH; CDR2 reads LQKENI. J lost 1 base, V lost 0 bases, and 11 bases had no gene match. The CDR3 totals 19 residues. In nucleotides, the CDR3 is TGTGCCAGCTCACCACCGCGAAGCGGGAGAGACGCGGCCAAAAACATTCAGTACTTC. Translating gives CASSPPRSGRDAAKNIQYF.

A remark on this clone: Other nucleotide sequences from this sample produce the same CDR3. The rearrangement uses TRBV6-5 and TRBJ1-1; weak D call: TRBD1 (6 bases). The CDR3 is 15 amino acids. V lost 5 bases and J 0 bases, leaving 13 bases between the germline ends. Germline V lookup: CDR1 MNHEY, CDR2 SVGAGI. The CDR3 loop reads CASSRGTTMNTEAFF. In nucleotides, the CDR3 is TGTGCCAGCAGTCGAGGGACAACCATGAACACTGAAGCTTTCTTT.

This chain links TRBV13 with TRBJ2-7; either TRBD1 or TRBD2 may supply D (5 bases each). CDR1 PRHDT and CDR2 FYEKMQ come from the germline V gene (reference sequence). Trimming cost V 1 base and J 2 bases, with 12 bases left between them. The CDR3 extends over 15 amino acids. In DNA form, the CDR3 reads TGTGCCAGCAGCTTAGCTAATAGGGGACCCTACGAGCAGTACTTC. Protein product: CASSLANRGPYEQYF.

The V call is TRBV6-1, the J call TRBJ2-1, with D maybe TRBD2 (7 bases). Germline V gives CDR1 MNHNS, CDR2 SASEGT. CDR3 length: 17 residues. The ends were cut back, 4 bases at V and 1 base at J, with 17 bases in the middle. DNA of the CDR3: TGTGCCAGCAGTGGGGGGGGCAGGAAGGGGTCCTACAATGAGCAGTTCTTC. This encodes CASSGGGRKGSYNEQFF.